The next 24 T cell receptor beta chains were all read from a single sample in a study of cytomegalovirus exposure and HLA in healthy donors. The PCR made use of 60 Vbeta and 13 Jbeta primers. The data were produced by immunoSEQ multiplex PCR, yet TCRdb's version contains in-frame clones alone and is incomplete. The table records roughly 190,000 clones, 65% to 85% of them present only once. The sample comprised PBMCs. The receptors come from a man aged 18-30 years in good health and CMV-seronegative.

The DNA for the CDR3 is TGTGCCTGGAGTGTTCTGTCCTACGAGCAGTACTTC. This encodes CAWSVLSYEQYF. This chain connects TRBV30 to TRBJ2-7; no reliable D call. The CDR3 consists of 12 residues. Germline V gene sequence: CDR1 GTSNPN, CDR2 SVGIG (reference sequence). V lost 0 bases and J lost 1, with 4 bases in between.

The chain is built from TRBV29-1 and TRBJ1-3; 8 bases agree with TRBD1. V lost 0 bases, J lost 8 bases, and 3 bases stayed unmatched. This CDR3 spans 13 amino acids. Germline assignment: CDR1 SQVTM and CDR2 ANQGSEA. The CDR3 region has the DNA TGCAGCGTTGAAGATGACAGGGGATACACCATATATTTT. Amino acid sequence: CSVEDDRGYTIYF.

The chain recombines TRBV4-1 with TRBJ2-7; 8 nucleotides match TRBD2. Germline CDR1 is MGHRA and CDR2 is YSYEKL. This CDR3 region has 16 residues. V lost 3 bases and J lost 0; bases outside the gene matches: 7. The CDR3 nucleotides are TGCGCCAGCAGCCAGGTAGTCGGGGGGGGCTCCTACGAGCAGTACTTC. Its translation: CASSQVVGGGSYEQYF.

This clone showed up just once. This chain links TRBV7-9 with TRBJ2-5; D perhaps matches TRBD2 (7 bases). The CDR3 consists of 16 residues. The V and J ends lost 7 bases and 4 bases respectively, with 22 bases between them. CDR1 and CDR2 from the germline V gene are SEHNR and FQNEAQ (reference sequence). The CDR3, as DNA: TGTGCCAGCACGCCTGTGGATTGGGGGGGCGGAGAGACCCAGTACTTC. Its protein product is CASTPVDWGGGETQYF.

The chain joins TRBV5-4 to TRBJ2-7; 7 bases are a match to TRBD2. From germline, CDR1 is SGHNT and CDR2 YYREEE (reference sequence). V gave up 0 bases and J gave up 4 bases; unmatched junction bases: 10. The CDR3 totals 16 residues. The CDR3 nucleotides are TGTGCCAGCAGCTTGGGTAGATGGGGGGGTTCGTACGAGCAGTACTTC. It yields the protein CASSLGRWGGSYEQYF.

The chain links TRBV6-6 to TRBJ2-7, with D perhaps TRBD1 (8 bases). With 5 bases removed from V and 4 bases from J, the gap between germline ends came to 15 bases. CDR3 length equals 14 residues. CDR1 and CDR2 from the germline V gene are MNHNY and SVGAGI (reference sequence). CDR3 sequence: CASSGQGGGYEQYF. The CDR3 DNA is TGTGCCAGCAGTGGACAGGGAGGGGGTTACGAGCAGTACTTC.

This clone came up once. The chain employs TRBV7-8 and TRBJ1-2, with 10 nucleotides matching TRBD1. The length of the CDR3 is 16 residues. CDR1 SGHVS and CDR2 FQNEAQ come from the germline V gene. The junction had 10 bases not matched to a gene; V was cut back by 5 bases and J by 4 bases. The CDR3 sequence is CASSLRATGGFYGYTF. CDR3 nucleotides: TGTGCCAGCAGCCTACGCGCGACAGGGGGCTTCTATGGCTACACCTTC.

J is TRBJ1-1 and V is TRBV29-1; TRBD1 is a possible D gene (5 bases). Deletions cut 3 bases from V and 4 bases from J, with 21 bases between. Germline V gene sequence: CDR1 SQVTM, CDR2 ANQGSEA. This CDR3 region has 16 residues. The CDR3 coding sequence is TGCAGCGTTGAGAGGGCGGGGGTGTTAACTAGCACTGAAGCTTTCTTT. Translating it yields CSVERAGVLTSTEAFF. Full variable domain (remainder filled in from reference TRBV29-1 and TRBJ1-1): SAVISQKPSRDICQRGTSLTIQCQVDSQVTMMFWYRQQPGQSLTLIATANQGSEATYESGFVIDKFPISRPNLTFSTLTVSNMSPEDSSIYLCSVERAGVLTSTEAFFGQGTRLTVV.

This clone was counted between two and nine times. This rearrangement joins TRBV6-5 to TRBJ2-7; 10 nucleotides match TRBD1. J gave up 6 bases and V 7 bases, and 9 bases lay outside the gene matches. CDR3 length: 14 residues. CDR1 is MNHEY, CDR2 SVGAGI, per germline. In DNA, the CDR3 is TGTGCCAGCACCAAGGGGGGACAGGGGTTCGAGCAGTACTTC. Protein sequence: CASTKGGQGFEQYF.

The chain uses TRBV7-3 and TRBJ2-2, with 12 bases fitting TRBD2. J gave up 3 bases and V 2 bases, and 4 bases lay outside the gene matches. The CDR3 totals 17 residues. The germline V gene has CDR1 SGHTA and CDR2 FQGTGA. CDR3 sequence (DNA): TGTGCCAGCAGCTTAGCCGGACTAGCGGGATACACCGGGGAGCTGTTTTTT. This translates into CASSLAGLAGYTGELFF.

The chain has TRBV7-9 and TRBJ1-6; tentative D call: TRBD1 (5 bases). V lost 4 bases to trimming and J lost 6 bases, with 13 bases between them. This CDR3 comprises 15 residues. Per germline, CDR1 SEHNR and CDR2 FQNEAQ (reference sequence). CDR3 DNA sequence: TGTGCCAGCAGCTCGACGCAGGGCGGTAATTCACCCCTCCACTTT. This gives the protein CASSSTQGGNSPLHF.

The V gene is TRBV5-1, the J gene TRBJ2-7; tentatively, D is TRBD2 (5 bases). From germline, CDR1 is SGHRS and CDR2 YFSETQ. The CDR3 covers 14 residues. The germline V and J ends were trimmed by 4 bases and 1 base, with 12 bases remaining between them. In DNA, the CDR3 is TGCGCCAGCAGCCCGGATCCGGGGTCCTACGAGCAGTACTTC. Translation: CASSPDPGSYEQYF.

The count of this clone is one. This sequence joins TRBV10-3 and TRBJ2-3; maybe TRBD2 (7 bases). Germline lookup yields CDR1 ENHRY and CDR2 SYGVKD. Trimming took 10 bases from V and 1 from J, leaving 15 bases between them. The CDR3 extends over 14 amino acids. This CDR3 is CATWGGEGTDTQYF. DNA for the CDR3: TGTGCCACCTGGGGGGGCGAGGGCACAGATACGCAGTATTTT.

The rearrangement uses TRBV6-6 and TRBJ2-1; TRBD1 aligns across 9 bases. The CDR3 length is 14 residues. The ends lost 5 bases at V and 7 bases at J; junction bases unmatched: 6. The germline V gene has CDR1 MNHNY and CDR2 SVGAGI (reference sequence). CDR3 nucleotides: TGTGCCAGCAGTGACAGGGACAGGGCGAATGAGCAGTTCTTC. The encoded protein is CASSDRDRANEQFF.

The chain recombines TRBV9 with TRBJ2-3; 11 bases are a match to TRBD2. In germline, CDR1 is SGDLS, CDR2 YYNGEE. This CDR3 comprises 16 residues. The junction had 9 bases not matched to a gene; V was cut back by 4 bases and J by 5 bases. DNA of the CDR3: TGTGCCAGCAGCTCACTGACTAGCGGGAATATAGATACGCAGTATTTT. Residues: CASSSLTSGNIDTQYF.

This chain uses TRBV27 with TRBJ2-3, with 11 bases identical to TRBD1. The CDR3 covers 21 residues. The V and J ends lost 5 bases and 2 bases, in that order; junction bases with no gene match: 21. Germline V gene data show CDR1 as MNHEY and CDR2 as SMNVEV (reference sequence). The CDR3 here is CASSLPGQGVAGRVNTDTQYF. CDR3 sequence (DNA): TGTGCCAGCAGTCTCCCGGGACAGGGGGTAGCGGGAAGAGTGAACACAGATACGCAGTATTTT.

The chain recombines TRBV10-3 with TRBJ2-7; 9 nucleotides agree with TRBD1. Per the germline V gene, CDR1 is ENHRY and CDR2 is SYGVKD. V shed 7 bases, J shed 3 bases, and the junction held 10 bases outside the gene matches. This CDR3 has 15 residues. The DNA for the CDR3 is TGTGCCATCAAGGGACCGCCGACAGGGGGCTACGAGCAGTACTTC. It specifies CAIKGPPTGGYEQYF.

The chain uses TRBV9 and TRBJ1-3; 7 bases line up with TRBD1. The germline V gene has CDR1 SGDLS and CDR2 YYNGEE. J lost 4 bases, V lost 0 bases, and 4 bases had no gene match. This CDR3 has 15 amino acids. The CDR3 DNA reads as TGTGCCAGCAGCGTAGATCCAGGGGGAGGAAACACCATATATTTT. This gives the protein CASSVDPGGGNTIYF.

This clone was detected once. This chain joins TRBV9 and TRBJ2-7; 7 positions match TRBD2. Trimming at V came to 4 bases and at J to 3 bases, leaving 4 bases not matched to a gene. The CDR3 is 13 amino acids. The germline V gene encodes CDR1 SGDLS and CDR2 YYNGEE. CDR3 in amino acids: CASSPGTNYEQYF. Written as DNA, the CDR3 is TGTGCCAGCAGCCCAGGGACTAACTACGAGCAGTACTTC.

This chain uses TRBV6-1 with TRBJ1-5, with 7 positions matching TRBD1. Germline-derived CDR1 and CDR2 are MNHNS and SASEGT. CDR3 size: 17 residues. V dropped 1 base and J dropped 0; count of bases not matched to a gene: 6. CDR3: CASSEGQGRYSNQPQHF. The CDR3 DNA sequence: TGTGCCAGCAGTGAAGGACAGGGACGTTATAGCAATCAGCCCCAGCATTTT.

There are a few counts of this clone. The chain joins TRBV27 to TRBJ1-4, with a tentative D call TRBD1 (5 bases). The CDR3 contains 15 residues. Germline CDR1 is MNHEY and CDR2 is SMNVEV (reference sequence). Trimming left V 3 bases short and J 7 bases short, with 15 bases between. The CDR3 nucleotides are TGTGCCAGCAGTTTTGCGGGGACTAAGACTGAAAAACTGTTTTTT. Protein product: CASSFAGTKTEKLFF.

This clone was observed a single time. CDR3 coding DNA: TGTGCCAGCAGCCAAGAGATCCCCCCGGGACTAGCGGGAATAACTAGCACAGATACGCAGTATTTT. Amino acid sequence: CASSQEIPPGLAGITSTDTQYF. The chain couples TRBV14 to TRBJ2-3; the match to TRBD2 covers 13 bases. This CDR3 region has 22 residues. In germline, CDR1 is SGHDN, CDR2 FVKESK. J was trimmed by 0 bases and V by 0 bases; bases with no gene match: 15.

Comments on this clone: The sample contains more than one DNA sequence encoding this CDR3. The rearrangement links TRBV6-5 to TRBJ2-3; the match to TRBD2 covers 8 bases. V shed 2 bases and J 4 bases; nucleotides not matched to a gene: 5. This CDR3 is 15 amino acids long. Germline V gene data show CDR1 as MNHEY and CDR2 as SVGAGI. The chain's CDR3 is CASSYGAGVPDTQYF. As DNA, the CDR3 is TGTGCCAGCAGTTACGGAGCGGGGGTTCCAGATACGCAGTATTTT.

The chain combines TRBV5-6 with TRBJ2-3, with 10 bases matching TRBD1. The CDR3 contains 15 residues. With V trimmed by 4 bases and J by 1 base, 3 bases remained unmatched. Germline values: CDR1 SGHDT, CDR2 YYEEEE. This CDR3 is CASSQGTGGTDTQYF. CDR3 DNA sequence: TGTGCCAGCAGCCAGGGGACAGGGGGCACAGATACGCAGTATTTT.